The source of this T cell receptor (beta chain) is a study of beta chain features in type 1 diabetes. Sorting that relied on CD45RO/CCR7/CD25/CD127/CD95/CD27 yielded CD4+ naive, central memory, regulatory and stem cell-like memory cells. In the case of this clone: Its antigen is currently unknown.

General observations from the study: In every one of the four CD4+ subsets, TCRB CDR3s were moderately but significantly shorter in Type 1 diabetes patients.

Every bit of the isolated RNA underwent reverse transcription, so sequencing read expressed TCRB transcripts. Generated by immunoSEQ multiplex PCR, the TCRdb table keeps only in-frame clones and is missing some. There are some 250,000 clones in the sample; 14% occur only once, and just under 0.02% lies in the top ten. The CDR3 sequence is 12 residues long. The V end was cut by 5 bases, the J end by 8 bases, with 13 bases between. CDR1 is SGHAT, CDR2 FQNNGV, per germline. This receptor was obtained from a man aged 25-45 years with type 1 diabetes. Sequenced input: naive CD4+ T cells from blood. The rearrangement links TRBV11-2 to TRBJ2-7, with D unresolved. The CDR3 bases are TGTGCCAGCAGCCTCGAGGTGGTTCAGCAGTACTTC. Translation: CASSLEVVQQYF.